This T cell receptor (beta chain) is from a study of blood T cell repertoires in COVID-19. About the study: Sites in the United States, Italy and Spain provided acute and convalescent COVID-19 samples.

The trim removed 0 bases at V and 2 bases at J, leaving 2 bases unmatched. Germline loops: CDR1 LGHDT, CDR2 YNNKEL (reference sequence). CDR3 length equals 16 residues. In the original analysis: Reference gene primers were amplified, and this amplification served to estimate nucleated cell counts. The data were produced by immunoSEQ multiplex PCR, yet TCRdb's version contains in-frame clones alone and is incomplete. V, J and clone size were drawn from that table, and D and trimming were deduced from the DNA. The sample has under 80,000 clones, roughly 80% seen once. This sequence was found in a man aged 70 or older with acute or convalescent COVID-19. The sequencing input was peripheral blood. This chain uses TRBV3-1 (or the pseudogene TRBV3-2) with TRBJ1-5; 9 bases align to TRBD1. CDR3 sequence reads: CASSQEGQGGNQPQHF. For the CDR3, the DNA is TGTGCCAGCAGCCAAGAGGGACAGGGTGGCAATCAGCCCCAGCATTTT.